The next 22 T cell receptor beta chains were all read from a single sample in a study of blood T cell repertoires in COVID-19. Sequencing was performed with immunoSEQ multiplex PCR; in TCRdb, only in-frame clones are kept and a portion is missing. Of roughly 80,000 clones in the sample, roughly 90% were seen once. The sample comprised peripheral blood. These receptor sequences come from a woman at least 80 years old with active or convalescent COVID-19.

V gene TRBV12-3 or TRBV12-4 combines with J gene TRBJ1-2, with no clear D. CDR3 length equals 11 residues. The V gene lost 7 bases and the J gene lost 9 bases, with 12 bases spanning the gap. CDR3 coding DNA: TGTGCCAGCAATGCCAGAGGAAGCTACACCTTC. Amino acids: CASNARGSYTF.

V is TRBV5-6 and J is TRBJ1-1; D is uncertain. Germline values: CDR1 SGHDT, CDR2 YYEEEE. The CDR3 has 13 amino acids. Trimming stripped 6 bases from V and 1 base from J, with 10 bases between. The CDR3 nucleotides are TGTGCCAGCATGAGGCCCAGGAACACTGAAGCTTTCTTT. This encodes CASMRPRNTEAFF. Filled out from reference TRBV5-6 and TRBJ1-1, the complete variable domain reads DAGVTQSPTHLIKTRGQQVTLRCSPKSGHDTVSWYQQALGQGPQFIFQYYEEEERQRGNFPDRFSGHQFPNYSSELNVNALLLGDSALYLCASMRPRNTEAFFGQGTRLTVV.

The J gene is TRBJ1-4, the V gene TRBV5-4; 12 bases agree with TRBD1. Losses at the gene ends were 0 bases for V and 8 bases for J; bases not matched to a gene: 2. CDR3 length: 15 residues. CDR1 is SGHNT, CDR2 YYREEE, per germline (reference sequence). CDR3 region: CASSLAGTGGEKLFF. The CDR3 coding sequence is TGTGCCAGCAGCTTGGCCGGGACAGGGGGCGAAAAACTGTTTTTT.

The V and J genes are TRBV7-8 and TRBJ1-5; weak D call: TRBD1 (5 bases). CDR1 is SGHVS, CDR2 FQNEAQ, per germline. There are 14 residues in the CDR3. V lost 5 bases to trimming and J lost 0 bases, with 8 bases between them. The CDR3 bases are TGTGCCAGCAGCCCCGACAGTAGCAATCAGCCCCAGCATTTT. The encoded protein is CASSPDSSNQPQHF. Drawing the rest from reference TRBV7-8 and TRBJ1-5, the complete variable domain is GAGVSQSPRYKVAKRGQDVALRCDPISGHVSLFWYQQALGQGPEFLTYFQNEAQLDKSGLPSDRFFAERPEGSVSTLKIQRTQQEDSAVYLCASSPDSSNQPQHFGDGTRLSIL.

The chain carries TRBV29-1 and TRBJ2-2; TRBD2 might be the D (7 bases). Trimming removed 7 bases at V and 0 bases at J, with 18 bases between. Germline CDR1 SQVTM, CDR2 ANQGSEA. There are 16 residues in the CDR3. The DNA of the CDR3 is TGCAGCGCCCGGGGGGCAGGGTCACCGAACACCGGGGAGCTGTTTTTT. It translates to CSARGAGSPNTGELFF.

This chain uses TRBV2 with TRBJ1-5; D unclear. Germline CDR1 SNHLY, CDR2 FYNNEI. V lost 6 bases and J lost 0, with 12 bases in between. CDR3 length: 15 residues. CDR3: CASSQTQFSNQPQHF. CDR3 in DNA: TGTGCCAGCAGCCAGACTCAATTTAGCAATCAGCCCCAGCATTTT.

The chain has TRBV7-6 and TRBJ1-2; 8 bases fit TRBD1. The V and J ends lost 5 bases and 3 bases, in that order; junction bases with no gene match: 5. The CDR3 runs 14 residues. CDR1 is SGHVS and CDR2 is FNYEAQ in the germline V gene. This chain's CDR3 is CASSPRQGYYGYTF. The DNA for the CDR3 is TGTGCCAGCAGCCCCCGACAGGGGTACTATGGCTACACCTTC. The full variable domain, with the rest looked up from reference TRBV7-6 and TRBJ1-2, is GAGVSQSPRYKVTKRGQDVALRCDPISGHVSLYWYRQALGQGPEFLTYFNYEAQQDKSGLPNDRFSAERPEGSISTLTIQRTEQRDSAMYRCASSPRQGYYGYTFGSGTRLTVV.

The chain is built from TRBV5-1 and TRBJ2-2, with 7 nucleotides matching TRBD1. CDR1 and CDR2 (germline): SGHRS, YFSETQ. Trimming at V came to 0 bases and at J to 2 bases, leaving 4 bases not matched to a gene. The CDR3 totals 16 residues. CDR3 sequence reads: CASSLVEGGNTGELFF. CDR3 coding DNA: TGCGCCAGCAGCTTGGTTGAAGGGGGCAACACCGGGGAGCTGTTTTTT.

The V and J genes are TRBV18 and TRBJ2-7, with D perhaps TRBD2 (6 bases). Per the germline V gene, CDR1 is KGHSH and CDR2 is LQKENI. Trimming pared 4 bases from V and 2 bases from J, leaving 9 bases between. This CDR3 region has 13 residues. CDR3: CASSQGEAYEQYF. CDR3 sequence (DNA): TGTGCCAGCTCACAAGGGGAGGCCTACGAGCAGTACTTC.

V and J are TRBV28 and TRBJ2-7, with a possible D match to TRBD2 (6 bases). The V and J ends lost 7 bases and 5 bases respectively, with 21 bases between them. Germline V lookup: CDR1 MDHEN, CDR2 SYDVKM. CDR3 length equals 15 residues. The CDR3 bases are TGTGCCAGCACCGCACGGGGGTCGGGTAGGAACGAGCAGTACTTC. Protein sequence: CASTARGSGRNEQYF.

This sequence joins TRBV6-2 or TRBV6-3 and TRBJ1-5; TRBD1 matches 7 bases. CDR3 length: 17 amino acids. Germline loops: CDR1 MNHEY, CDR2 SVGEGT. J was trimmed by 4 bases and V by 5 bases; bases with no gene match: 14. CDR3 protein: CASSGTQGKRLNQPQHF. DNA for the CDR3: TGTGCCAGCAGTGGAACACAGGGGAAAAGGTTAAATCAGCCCCAGCATTTT.

This chain connects TRBV19 to TRBJ2-3; a possible D gene is TRBD1 (6 bases). This CDR3 region has 15 residues. Germline loops: CDR1 LNHDA, CDR2 SQIVND (reference sequence). With 3 bases removed from V and 4 bases from J, the gap between germline ends came to 14 bases. CDR3 sequence reads: CASSIGQLAADTQYF. The CDR3 region has the DNA TGTGCCAGTAGTATCGGACAGTTAGCCGCAGATACGCAGTATTTT.

The chain links TRBV7-2 to TRBJ1-2; TRBD1 is a possible D gene (5 bases). This CDR3 has 13 residues. Trimming removed 2 bases at V and 4 bases at J, with 8 bases between. Germline V CDR1 and CDR2: SGHTA, FQGNSA. CDR3 residues: CASSLTGFYGYTF. CDR3 sequence (DNA): TGTGCCAGCAGCTTAACAGGATTCTATGGCTACACCTTC.

J is TRBJ1-2 and V is TRBV7-3; the D is unclear. Germline CDR1 reads SGHTA; CDR2 reads FQGTGA. The CDR3 has 10 residues. V lost 8 bases, J lost 5 bases, and 6 bases lay in between. CDR3 loop: CASAAYGYTF. The CDR3 DNA is TGTGCCAGCGCAGCGTATGGCTACACCTTC.

The genes are TRBV27 and TRBJ1-6, with D unresolved. Germline CDR1 reads MNHEY; CDR2 reads SMNVEV (reference sequence). V shed 2 bases and J shed 4 bases, with 6 bases lying between them. The CDR3 totals 14 residues. The CDR3 loop reads CASSLAGYNSPLHF. The CDR3 DNA sequence: TGTGCCAGCAGTTTAGCAGGTTATAATTCACCCCTCCACTTT.

CDR3 DNA sequence: TGTGCCAGCAGCCCGAGGGGGGGAACTAATGAAAAACTGTTTTTT. This gives the protein CASSPRGGTNEKLFF. The genes are TRBV7-2 and TRBJ1-4, with D tentatively TRBD1 (6 bases). V gave up 5 bases and J gave up 1 base, with 11 bases separating them. The CDR3 covers 15 residues. The germline CDR1 and CDR2 sequences are SGHTA and FQGNSA.

The chain has TRBV6-5 and TRBJ2-7; 7 bases are a match to TRBD1. CDR3 length equals 16 residues. Unmatched junction bases numbered 9, after V lost 0 bases and J lost 4 bases. CDR1 is MNHEY, CDR2 SVGAGI, per germline. The chain's CDR3 is CASSYSNPGRGYEQYF. CDR3 sequence (DNA): TGTGCCAGCAGTTACTCGAACCCAGGCAGGGGGTACGAGCAGTACTTC.

This chain connects TRBV10-3 to TRBJ1-3, with D maybe TRBD1 (6 bases). This CDR3 has 15 residues. V lost 3 bases to trimming and J lost 0 bases, with 9 bases between them. Germline V CDR1 and CDR2: ENHRY, SYGVKD. In nucleotides, the CDR3 is TGTGCCATCAGTGAACAGGGAAGCTCTGGAAACACCATATATTTT. Its protein product is CAISEQGSSGNTIYF.

This sequence joins TRBV27 and TRBJ2-4; D is perhaps TRBD1 (6 bases). The CDR3 spans 15 residues. V lost 3 bases and J lost 8, with 17 bases in between. Germline V gene sequence: CDR1 MNHEY, CDR2 SMNVEV (reference sequence). For the CDR3, the DNA is TGTGCCAGCAGTTTTTCTGAGGGGGTATTGTACATTCAGTACTTC. Translating it yields CASSFSEGVLYIQYF.

The genes are TRBV29-1 and TRBJ2-2; weak D call: TRBD1 (6 bases). The ends were cut back, 6 bases at V and 5 bases at J, with 13 bases in the middle. The CDR3 runs 13 residues. The germline V gene encodes CDR1 SQVTM and CDR2 ANQGSEA. For the CDR3, the DNA is TGCAGCGTCGGTGGACAGCCAACCGGGGAGCTGTTTTTT. Its translation is CSVGGQPTGELFF.

This chain links TRBV4-1 with TRBJ2-7, with 8 positions matching TRBD1. V shed 4 bases and J 1 base; nucleotides not matched to a gene: 9. The CDR3 consists of 16 residues. Germline V lookup: CDR1 MGHRA, CDR2 YSYEKL. CDR3 in amino acids: CASSLLPTGVSYEQYF. CDR3 nucleotides: TGCGCCAGCAGCCTCCTCCCGACAGGGGTTTCCTACGAGCAGTACTTC.

The gene calls are TRBV5-8 and TRBJ2-7; 9 bases are a match to TRBD1. Germline-derived CDR1 and CDR2 are SGHTS and YDEGEE. CDR3 length: 15 residues. V gave up 2 bases and J gave up 2 bases; unmatched junction bases: 5. CDR3 nucleotides: TGTGCCAGCAGCTTTACTAGGACAGGGGCCTACGAGCAGTACTTC. Residues: CASSFTRTGAYEQYF.